Listed below are T cell receptor beta chains from one sample, sequenced in a study of patients and donors after allogeneic stem cell transplantation. TCRdb ran MiXCR on the RT-PCR reads and lists one entry per CDR3 protein. This sample has about a million distinct CDR3 sequences; roughly 17% occur once, and the top ten carry roughly 6%. Input material: blood, either unsorted or a sorted T cell fraction (not recorded which). These receptor sequences come from a human donor who was either an allogeneic HSCT recipient or a stem cell or donor lymphocyte infusion donor (not recorded which). It is not recorded whose cells these are; they may come from a transplant donor. Both conserved end residues are part of each CDR3. D genes are given only for firm matches. Some rows mark clone size as missing; the rest say once, few, many or name a class of expanded clone.

J gene: TRBJ2-2
D gene: TRBD1
clone size: .
V gene: TRBV7-3
CDR3 protein: CASRDRGLGTGELFF
CDR3 DNA: TGTGCCAGCAGGGATAGGGGGCTGGGGACCGGGGAGCTGTTTTTT

J gene: TRBJ2-5
D gene: .
clone size: .
V gene: TRBV12-3/TRBV12-4
CDR3 protein: CASRIATQETQYF
CDR3 DNA: TGTGCCAGCAGGATAGCGACCCAAGAGACCCAGTACTTC

J gene: TRBJ2-1
D gene: TRBD2
clone size: few
V gene: TRBV6-2/TRBV6-3
CDR3 protein: CASQGGYGLAGAEQFF
CDR3 DNA: TGTGCCAGTCAGGGGGGTTATGGACTAGCGGGAGCAGAGCAGTTCTTC

J gene: TRBJ2-7
D gene: TRBD1
clone size: few
V gene: TRBV20-1
CDR3 protein: CSARDQRQGFNEQYF
CDR3 DNA: TGCAGTGCTAGAGATCAACGACAGGGGTTCAACGAGCAGTACTTC

J gene: TRBJ2-7
D gene: .
clone size: .
V gene: TRBV28
CDR3 protein: CASSTWGEQQYF
CDR3 DNA: TGTGCCAGCAGTACCTGGGGGGAACAGCAGTACTTC

J gene: TRBJ1-1
D gene: .
clone size: .
V gene: TRBV5-1
CDR3 protein: CASSLEYNTGSTEAFF
CDR3 DNA: TGCGCCAGCAGCTTGGAGTATAATACAGGGTCAACTGAAGCTTTCTTT

J gene: TRBJ2-5
D gene: .
clone size: .
V gene: TRBV12-3/TRBV12-4
CDR3 protein: CASSFQAKRVQTQYF
CDR3 DNA: TGTGCCAGCAGTTTTCAGGCGAAAAGGGTCCAGACCCAGTACTTC

J gene: TRBJ2-7
D gene: TRBD2
clone size: .
V gene: TRBV6-5
CDR3 protein: CASSYGLAGEQYF
CDR3 DNA: TGTGCCAGCAGTTACGGTCTAGCGGGAGAGCAGTACTTC

J gene: TRBJ2-7
D gene: .
clone size: .
V gene: TRBV4-1
CDR3 protein: CASSQDLGLRTEQYF
CDR3 DNA: TGCGCCAGCAGCCAAGACCTAGGGTTGCGGACCGAGCAGTACTTC

J gene: TRBJ1-4
D gene: .
clone size: .
V gene: TRBV20-1
CDR3 protein: CSATPRRGVNEKLFF
CDR3 DNA: TGCAGTGCGACCCCCCGGAGAGGGGTGAATGAAAAACTGTTTTTT

J gene: TRBJ2-3
D gene: .
clone size: few
V gene: TRBV7-2
CDR3 protein: CASSVGKESDTQYF
CDR3 DNA: TGTGCCAGCAGCGTAGGAAAGGAGTCTGATACGCAGTATTTT

J gene: TRBJ2-2
D gene: TRBD1
clone size: .
V gene: TRBV6-1
CDR3 protein: CASNTFGQGYTGELFF
CDR3 DNA: TGTGCCAGCAACACTTTCGGACAGGGGTACACCGGGGAGCTGTTTTTT

J gene: TRBJ2-7
D gene: TRBD1
clone size: .
V gene: TRBV6-2/TRBV6-3
CDR3 protein: CASGLPGTDHSYEQYF
CDR3 DNA: TGTGCCAGCGGCCTACCTGGGACAGATCATTCCTACGAGCAGTACTTC

J gene: TRBJ1-5
D gene: .
clone size: .
V gene: TRBV3-1
CDR3 protein: CASSPRLNNQPQHF
CDR3 DNA: TGTGCCAGCAGCCCCCGCTTAAACAATCAGCCCCAGCATTTT

J gene: TRBJ2-1
D gene: .
clone size: many
V gene: TRBV4-1
CDR3 protein: CASSQEIYNEQFF
CDR3 DNA: TGCGCCAGCAGCCAAGAGATTTACAATGAGCAGTTCTTC